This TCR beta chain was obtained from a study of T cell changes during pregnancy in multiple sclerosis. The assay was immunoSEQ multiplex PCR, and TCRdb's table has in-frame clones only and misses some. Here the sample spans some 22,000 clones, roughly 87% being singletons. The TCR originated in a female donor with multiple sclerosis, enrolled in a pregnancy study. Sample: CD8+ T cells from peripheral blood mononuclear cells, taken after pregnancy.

DNA of the CDR3: TGCAGCGTCGAGGGACAGGGTTACTACGAGCAGTACTTC. Protein sequence: CSVEGQGYYEQYF. The chain has TRBV29-1 and TRBJ2-5, with 9 positions matching TRBD1. The better agreement between TRBJ2-7 and the DNA end casts doubt on the J call. CDR1 SQVTM and CDR2 ANQGSEA come from the germline V gene. This CDR3 has 13 amino acids.